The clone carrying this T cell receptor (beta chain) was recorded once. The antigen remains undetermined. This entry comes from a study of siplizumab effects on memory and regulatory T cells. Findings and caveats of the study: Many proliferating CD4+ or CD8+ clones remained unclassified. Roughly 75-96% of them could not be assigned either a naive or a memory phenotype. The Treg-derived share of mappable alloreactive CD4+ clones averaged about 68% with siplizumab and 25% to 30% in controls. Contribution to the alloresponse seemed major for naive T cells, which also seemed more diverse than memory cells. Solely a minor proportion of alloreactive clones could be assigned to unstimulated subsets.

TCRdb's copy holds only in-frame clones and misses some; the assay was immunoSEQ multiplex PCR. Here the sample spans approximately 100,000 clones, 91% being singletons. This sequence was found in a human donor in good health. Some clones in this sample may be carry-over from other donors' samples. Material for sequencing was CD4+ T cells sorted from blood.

The CDR3 bases are TGTGCCAGCAGTTCCGACATCGAGGGAACCTACGAGCAGTACTTC. It encodes CASSSDIEGTYEQYF. The chain couples TRBV28 to TRBJ2-7, with a possible D match to TRBD2 (5 bases). Trimming took off 4 bases at V and 2 bases at J, with 15 bases between the two ends. The CDR3 consists of 15 residues. CDR1 is MDHEN, CDR2 SYDVKM, per germline.